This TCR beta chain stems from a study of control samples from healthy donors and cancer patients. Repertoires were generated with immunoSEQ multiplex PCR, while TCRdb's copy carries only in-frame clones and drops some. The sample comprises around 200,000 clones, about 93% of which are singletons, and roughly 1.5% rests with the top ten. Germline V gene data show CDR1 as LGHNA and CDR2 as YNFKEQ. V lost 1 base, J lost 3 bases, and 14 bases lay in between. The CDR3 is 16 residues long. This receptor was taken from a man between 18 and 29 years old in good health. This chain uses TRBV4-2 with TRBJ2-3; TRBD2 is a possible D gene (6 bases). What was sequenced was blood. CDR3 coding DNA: TGTGCCAGCAGCCAAGGGGCTAGGGAGGTTACAGATACGCAGTATTTT. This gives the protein CASSQGAREVTDTQYF.